The 23 T cell receptor beta chains below were found in one sample sequenced in a study. TCRdb processed the 5' RACE reads anew with MiXCR; each CDR3 protein has one entry. The profile shows about 40,000 distinct CDR3 sequences, approximately 20% of them singletons. Sequenced input: naive CD4+ T cells sorted from a lymph node. As to subset: naive CD4+ T cells, CD4+CD45RA+CD25-. These TCRs come from a female donor with breast cancer.

This clonotype was detected only a few times. The chain uses TRBV7-2 and TRBJ2-5; D remains ambiguous. The CDR3 has 15 residues. Trimming stripped 4 bases from V and 0 bases from J, with 12 bases between. Germline CDR1 reads SGHTA; CDR2 reads FQGNSA. The CDR3 nucleotides read TGTGCCAGCAGCTCTTATTACCGGGACCAAGAGACCCAGTACTTC. Translating it yields CASSSYYRDQETQYF.

In its sample, this clonotype was seen a few times. The chain uses TRBV5-6 and TRBJ2-5, with 8 bases fitting TRBD2. There are 13 residues in the CDR3. The V and J ends lost 2 bases and 4 bases, in that order; junction bases with no gene match: 1. Germline V lookup: CDR1 SGHDT, CDR2 YYEEEE. CDR3 DNA: TGTGCCAGCAGCTTCGGGACTAGAGAGACCCAGTACTTC. Translation gives CASSFGTRETQYF.

This clonotype was picked up one time. The V gene is TRBV20-1, the J gene TRBJ2-7; 9 nucleotides line up with TRBD1. J gave up 5 bases and V 0 bases, and 5 bases lay outside the gene matches. Germline assignment: CDR1 DFQATT and CDR2 SNEGSKA (reference sequence). The CDR3 is 14 residues long. CDR3 residues: CSARDPQGADEQYF. In nucleotides, the CDR3 is TGCAGTGCTAGAGATCCACAGGGGGCGGACGAGCAGTACTTC.

Note on this clonotype: This sequence may be a read error, since a much larger clone differs from it by one base. V is TRBV7-2 and J is TRBJ1-2, with 8 bases identical to TRBD1. The CDR3 covers 16 residues. The germline CDR1 and CDR2 sequences are SGHTA and FQGNSA. The CDR3 region is CASNLGGTGQNYGYTF. The CDR3 DNA reads TGTGCCAGCAACTTAGGAGGGACAGGCCAAAACTATGGCTACACCTTC.

About this clonotype: With a much larger clone just one base away, this may be a read error. The rearrangement uses TRBV5-1 and TRBJ1-1; no clear D gene. CDR3 size: 14 residues. Germline CDR1 reads SGHRS; CDR2 reads YFSETQ. DNA of the CDR3: TGCTCCAGCAGCTTGGCAGGAGAGCGCACTGAAGCTTTCTTT. It translates to CSSSLAGERTEAFF.

This clonotype has only a few counts. The chain links TRBV5-1 to TRBJ1-2; D is undetermined. CDR3 size: 12 residues. Trimming took off 5 bases at V and 5 bases at J, with 10 bases between the two ends. Per germline, CDR1 SGHRS and CDR2 YFSETQ. CDR3: CASRSGQYGYTF. The CDR3 coding sequence is TGCGCCAGCAGGAGTGGCCAGTATGGCTACACCTTC. The full variable domain, completed using reference TRBV5-1 and TRBJ1-2, is KAGVTQTPRYLIKTRGQQVTLSCSPISGHRSVSWYQQTPGQGLQFLFEYFSETQRNKGNFPGRFSGRQFSNSRSEMNVSTLELGDSALYLCASRSGQYGYTFGSGTRLTVV.

This clonotype was detected many times. The rearrangement links TRBV5-1 to TRBJ2-1; no clear D. V dropped 1 base and J dropped 4 bases, with 3 bases sitting between them. The CDR3 is 12 amino acids. CDR1 is SGHRS, CDR2 YFSETQ, per germline. This CDR3 reads CASSLNYNEQFF. The CDR3 DNA sequence: TGCGCCAGCAGCTTGAATTACAATGAGCAGTTCTTC.

Ten or more counts support this clonotype. V gene TRBV7-2 combines with J gene TRBJ1-2; possible D gene TRBD1, 5 bases. Germline values: CDR1 SGHTA, CDR2 FQGNSA. This CDR3 has 16 amino acids. V dropped 5 bases and J dropped 7 bases, with 23 bases sitting between them. CDR3 amino acids: CASSPSSGTLNGGYTF. Written as DNA, the CDR3 is TGTGCCAGCAGCCCCTCCTCCGGGACCTTAAACGGTGGCTACACCTTC.

This clonotype was counted between two and nine times. V is TRBV11-2 and J is TRBJ2-1; the D is unclear. The V gene's germline CDR1 is SGHAT and CDR2 FQNNGV. The length of the CDR3 is 15 residues. V lost 5 bases and J lost 9, with 20 bases in between. The CDR3 is CASSPRGEPGFEQFF. The CDR3 bases are TGTGCCAGCAGCCCGAGAGGCGAGCCGGGTTTTGAGCAGTTCTTC.

This clonotype was recorded at least ten times. This chain links TRBV5-1 with TRBJ2-5, with D perhaps matching TRBD2 (5 bases). The length of the CDR3 is 14 residues. Between the trimmed V and J ends, which lost 0 bases and 1 base, there was a span of 7 bases. The germline gives CDR1 SGHRS, CDR2 YFSETQ. The CDR3 here is CASSLGEPQETQYF. DNA of the CDR3: TGCGCCAGCAGCTTGGGGGAGCCCCAAGAGACCCAGTACTTC.

This clonotype has just a few counts. V gene TRBV20-1 combines with J gene TRBJ2-1, with D unresolved. The V gene's germline CDR1 is DFQATT and CDR2 SNEGSKA (reference sequence). V was shortened by 6 bases and J by 0 bases, with 15 bases between the two germline ends. CDR3 length equals 15 residues. The CDR3 here is CSAAPHTSSYNEQFF. Here the CDR3 DNA reads TGCAGTGCCGCACCCCACACGAGCTCCTACAATGAGCAGTTCTTC.

This clonotype was recorded at least ten times. V and J are TRBV5-1 and TRBJ1-2; D gene ambiguous. The CDR3 sequence is 16 residues long. CDR1 is SGHRS, CDR2 YFSETQ, per germline. V gave up 0 bases and J gave up 2 bases, with 14 bases separating them. Here the CDR3 reads CASSLERGSDNYGYTF. The CDR3 DNA follows: TGCGCCAGCAGCTTGGAGCGAGGGTCCGACAACTATGGCTACACCTTC.

CDR3: CASSNTGGGEQYF. The DNA for the CDR3 is TGTGCCAGCAGTAACACAGGGGGTGGCGAGCAGTACTTC. The chain is built from TRBV6-6 and TRBJ2-7; TRBD1 matches 8 bases. Germline assignment: CDR1 MNHNY and CDR2 SVGAGI (reference sequence). The CDR3 is made up of 13 amino acids. Trimming cost V 5 bases and J 6 bases; bases outside gene matches: 6.

In its sample, this clonotype was seen a few times. The gene calls are TRBV6-5 and TRBJ1-1; D is undetermined. The CDR3 is made up of 14 amino acids. The germline V and J ends were trimmed by 6 bases and 0 bases, with 11 bases remaining between them. CDR1 is MNHEY, CDR2 SVGAGI, per germline. CDR3 sequence: CASRRGRLNTEAFF. The CDR3 nucleotides read TGTGCCAGCAGGAGAGGACGTTTGAACACTGAAGCTTTCTTT.

This clonotype appeared many times. This chain connects TRBV6-2 or TRBV6-3 to TRBJ1-1; D gene ambiguous. The CDR3 has 15 residues. The V end lost 5 bases, the J end lost 3 bases, and 16 bases lay between the germline ends. Germline loops: CDR1 MNHEY, CDR2 SVGEGT. Here the CDR3 DNA reads TGTGCCAGCAGTCCCCGGACCTTGAGGCACACTGAAGCTTTCTTT. Encoded protein: CASSPRTLRHTEAFF.

This clonotype was seen at least ten times. The gene calls are TRBV7-2 and TRBJ2-1, with a weak D call TRBD2 (6 bases). Per the germline V gene, CDR1 is SGHTA and CDR2 is FQGNSA. The germline V and J ends were trimmed by 8 bases and 4 bases, with 12 bases remaining between them. The CDR3 contains 13 residues. CDR3 sequence: CASLGLPYNEQFF. CDR3 DNA sequence: TGTGCCAGCCTGGGACTTCCGTACAATGAGCAGTTCTTC.

This clonotype was counted many times. The genes are TRBV5-5 and TRBJ2-7; D not certain. Deletions cut 4 bases from V and 3 bases from J, with 20 bases between. Germline V CDR1 and CDR2: SGHKS, YYEKEE (reference sequence). The CDR3 consists of 16 residues. The CDR3 sequence: CASSPYGTFGDYEQYF. As DNA, the CDR3 is TGTGCCAGCAGCCCCTACGGCACGTTTGGGGACTACGAGCAGTACTTC.

The chain carries TRBV9 and TRBJ1-2; D is unresolved. The CDR3 length is 12 residues. The V gene lost 0 bases and the J gene lost 8 bases, with 8 bases spanning the gap. The germline V gene has CDR1 SGDLS and CDR2 YYNGEE. CDR3 sequence reads: CASSVAGRGYTF. DNA of the CDR3: TGTGCCAGCAGCGTAGCTGGCAGGGGCTACACCTTC.

The chain links TRBV20-1 to TRBJ1-1, with no clear D. This CDR3 contains 11 residues. The germline V gene encodes CDR1 DFQATT and CDR2 SNEGSKA (reference sequence). V gave up 0 bases and J gave up 6 bases, with 5 bases separating them. As DNA, the CDR3 is TGCAGTGCTAGAGATGGCGCTGAAGCTTTCTTT. This encodes CSARDGAEAFF.

The sample holds a few counts of this clonotype. The rearrangement joins TRBV5-1 to TRBJ1-2; no clear D. CDR3 size: 14 residues. Trimming removed 0 bases from V and 3 bases from J, with 9 bases in between. The V gene's germline CDR1 is SGHRS and CDR2 YFSETQ. The DNA of the CDR3 is TGCGCCAGCAGCTTGGGCCGGGGATACTATGGCTACACCTTC. Protein sequence: CASSLGRGYYGYTF.

This clonotype came up many times. The rearrangement uses TRBV4-1 and TRBJ2-5, with TRBD1 matching 8 bases. The ends lost 4 bases at V and 6 bases at J; junction bases unmatched: 16. The CDR3 is 17 residues long. The V gene's germline CDR1 is MGHRA and CDR2 YSYEKL. As DNA, the CDR3 is TGCGCCAGCAGCCCCGGACAGGGCCCCCTGAGCGGGCAGACCCAGTACTTC. Amino acids: CASSPGQGPLSGQTQYF.

In this sample, this clonotype turned up a few times. V and J are TRBV7-2 and TRBJ2-3; 7 bases map to TRBD2. The CDR3 consists of 15 residues. V was pared by 5 bases and J by 5 bases, with 10 bases of the junction left unmatched. The V gene's germline CDR1 is SGHTA and CDR2 FQGNSA. The CDR3 DNA follows: TGTGCCAGCAGCCCCAGCGGGGACTCAAAAGATACGCAGTATTTT. Translating it yields CASSPSGDSKDTQYF.

At least ten counts were recorded for this clonotype. The gene calls are TRBV5-7 and TRBJ2-7; D unresolved. TRBV5-7 is recorded as an ORF, its role being uncertain. The CDR3 runs 9 residues. Trimming took 8 bases from V and 4 from J, leaving 4 bases between them. This CDR3 is CARDYEQYF. The CDR3 DNA is TGTGCCAGGGATTACGAGCAGTACTTC.